These 21 T cell receptor beta chains share one sample of origin, sequenced in a study of cytomegalovirus exposure and HLA in healthy donors. Primers included in the PCR were 60 Vbeta and 13 Jbeta primers. The protocol was immunoSEQ multiplex PCR, while the TCRdb copy is restricted to in-frame clones and leaves out a portion. This listing includes approximately 110,000 clones. Source material: PBMCs. Receptors were obtained from a man aged 40-49 years in good health and CMV-seropositive.

The chain joins TRBV28 to TRBJ2-7; 8 nucleotides align to TRBD2. J gave up 2 bases and V 5 bases, and 8 bases lay outside the gene matches. Germline V lookup: CDR1 MDHEN, CDR2 SYDVKM. This CDR3 has 15 residues. CDR3 amino acids: CASSPRTSRTYEQYF. CDR3 DNA: TGTGCCAGCAGTCCCCGGACTAGCCGAACCTACGAGCAGTACTTC. Supplemented by reference TRBV28 and TRBJ2-7, the full variable domain reads DVKVTQSSRYLVKRTGEKVFLECVQDMDHENMFWYRQDPGLGLRLIYFSYDVKMKEKGDIPEGYSVSREKKERFSLILESASTNQTSMYLCASSPRTSRTYEQYFGPGTRLTVT.

The chain carries TRBV7-9 and TRBJ2-5, with D perhaps TRBD2 (7 bases). Per germline, CDR1 SEHNR and CDR2 FQNEAQ (reference sequence). The CDR3 contains 15 residues. The germline V and J ends were trimmed by 1 base and 2 bases, with 11 bases remaining between them. CDR3 DNA sequence: TGTGCCAGCAGCTTAGTAGGGAGGGGGCAAGAGACCCAGTACTTC. Protein product: CASSLVGRGQETQYF.

This chain links TRBV6-1 with TRBJ1-5; D uncertain. This CDR3 has 14 amino acids. The germline CDR1 and CDR2 sequences are MNHNS and SASEGT. The V gene lost 6 bases and the J gene lost 2 bases, with 11 bases spanning the gap. CDR3 in amino acids: CASSQVVGNQPQHF. The CDR3 DNA reads TGTGCCAGCAGCCAGGTCGTAGGCAATCAGCCCCAGCATTTT.

The V call is TRBV29-1, the J call TRBJ2-1; no clear D. V was shortened by 3 bases and J by 9 bases, with 6 bases between the two germline ends. The CDR3 has 10 amino acids. Germline CDR1 reads SQVTM; CDR2 reads ANQGSEA. The CDR3: CSVEWLEQFF. As DNA, the CDR3 is TGCAGCGTTGAGTGGCTTGAGCAGTTCTTC.

This chain connects TRBV2 to TRBJ2-5, with 14 bases identical to TRBD2. Looked up from germline, CDR1 is SNHLY and CDR2 is FYNNEI. J gave up 0 bases and V 1 base, and 4 bases lay outside the gene matches. The length of the CDR3 is 18 residues. The CDR3, as DNA: TGTGCCAGCAGTGAAGGGTGGACTAGCGGGAGGTACCAAGAGACCCAGTACTTC. Residues: CASSEGWTSGRYQETQYF.

As for this clone: This same CDR3 is encoded by further DNA sequences in the sample. The chain has TRBV12-5 and TRBJ2-2; D is ambiguous. Germline lookup yields CDR1 LGHNT and CDR2 FRNRAP. The V end lost 0 bases, the J end lost 2 bases, and 16 bases lay between the germline ends. The CDR3 is 18 residues long. The CDR3 DNA reads TGTGCTAGTGGTTTGGTACTAACTGGCCGATTAAACACCGGGGAGCTGTTTTTT. The encoded protein is CASGLVLTGRLNTGELFF.

This chain links TRBV29-1 with TRBJ2-3, with D possibly matching TRBD1 (6 bases). The CDR3 length is 15 residues. CDR1 is SQVTM, CDR2 ANQGSEA, per germline. Between the trimmed V and J ends, which lost 1 base and 0 bases, there was a span of 11 bases. The CDR3 region has the DNA TGCAGCGTTGAAGTCGTAGGGGGTAGCACAGATACGCAGTATTTT. This codes for CSVEVVGGSTDTQYF.

The CDR3 sequence: CASSEELAKNIQYF. The CDR3 DNA follows: TGTGCCAGCAGCGAAGAACTAGCCAAAAACATTCAGTACTTC. The genes are TRBV7-2 and TRBJ2-4; D gene unclear. The CDR3 covers 14 residues. V shed 5 bases and J shed 0 bases, with 8 bases lying between them. Germline-derived CDR1 and CDR2 are SGHTA and FQGNSA.

The DNA of the CDR3 is TGTGCCAGCAGAGAACAGGGGCATAATTCACCCCTCCACTTT. The encoded protein is CASREQGHNSPLHF. J is TRBJ1-6 and V is TRBV5-6; 7 bases agree with TRBD1. Germline CDR1 is SGHDT and CDR2 is YYEEEE. The CDR3 covers 14 residues. The V and J ends lost 5 bases and 5 bases, in that order; junction bases with no gene match: 4.

On this clone itself: Distinct nucleotide sequences in the sample also encode this CDR3. The chain is built from TRBV30 and TRBJ1-1, with D perhaps TRBD1 (6 bases). The germline V gene encodes CDR1 GTSNPN and CDR2 SVGIG (reference sequence). V lost 2 bases and J 6 bases, leaving 13 bases between the germline ends. This CDR3 is 13 amino acids long. The CDR3 coding sequence is TGTGCCTGGAGTTTGGACAGTCATCCTGAAGCTTTCTTT. Protein: CAWSLDSHPEAFF.

The V call is TRBV7-2, the J call TRBJ2-3, with TRBD2 identical over 13 bases. V trimming: 1 base; J trimming: 6 bases; junction bases outside the gene matches: 10. CDR3 length equals 18 residues. In germline, CDR1 is SGHTA, CDR2 FQGNSA. CDR3 in DNA: TGTGCCAGCAGCTTAGGGCCGGCGGGACTAGCGGGACCGGATACGCAGTATTTT. Amino acid sequence: CASSLGPAGLAGPDTQYF.

The chain recombines TRBV1 with TRBJ2-7; TRBD1 reflects the table's D call only, with no check against the DNA. TRBV1 is designated a pseudogene. CDR3 length: 16 amino acids. The CDR3 DNA follows: TGCACCAGCAGCCAAGAGCAAGGACAGGGGGCAGGTGAGCAGTACTTC. The encoded protein is CTSSQEQGQGAGEQYF.

The chain carries TRBV14 and TRBJ2-1, with TRBD2 identical over 7 bases. V shed 0 bases, J shed 4 bases, and the junction held 9 bases outside the gene matches. The CDR3 runs to 17 residues. Per the germline V gene, CDR1 is SGHDN and CDR2 is FVKESK. The CDR3 sequence is CASSQDEGRARYNEQFF. Here the CDR3 DNA reads TGTGCCAGCAGCCAAGATGAAGGGAGGGCCAGGTACAATGAGCAGTTCTTC.

V and J are TRBV12-5 and TRBJ2-1, with 7 bases identical to TRBD2. The ends lost 3 bases at V and 0 bases at J; junction bases unmatched: 2. Germline lookup yields CDR1 LGHNT and CDR2 FRNRAP. The length of the CDR3 is 15 residues. The CDR3 loop reads CASGFLADSYNEQFF. The DNA for the CDR3 is TGTGCTAGTGGTTTTCTAGCGGACTCCTACAATGAGCAGTTCTTC. Complete variable domain (other parts from reference TRBV12-5 and TRBJ2-1): DARVTQTPRHKVTEMGQEVTMRCQPILGHNTVFWYRQTMMQGLELLAYFRNRAPLDDSGMPKDRFSAEMPDATLATLKIQPSEPRDSAVYFCASGFLADSYNEQFFGPGTRLTVL.

The chain links TRBV29-1 to TRBJ2-1; 7 bases are a match to TRBD2. Germline CDR1 reads SQVTM; CDR2 reads ANQGSEA. The CDR3 contains 14 residues. V lost 2 bases to trimming and J lost 1 base; unmatched junction nucleotides: 2. CDR3 DNA sequence: TGCAGCGTTGAACTAGCGGAATCCTACAATGAGCAGTTCTTC. It is translated as CSVELAESYNEQFF.

This chain joins TRBV4-3 and TRBJ1-2; the D is unclear. Trimming left V 0 bases short and J 3 bases short, with 5 bases between. The CDR3 is 13 residues long. The germline CDR1 and CDR2 sequences are LGHNA and YSLEER. The CDR3 reads CASSQDRDYGYTF. DNA for the CDR3: TGCGCCAGCAGCCAAGACCGGGACTATGGCTACACCTTC.

The chain is built from TRBV19 and TRBJ2-3, with TRBD2 matching over 10 bases. Germline lookup yields CDR1 LNHDA and CDR2 SQIVND (reference sequence). J gave up 11 bases and V 3 bases, and 11 bases lay outside the gene matches. The CDR3 covers 15 residues. The CDR3 here is CASSIGGTSVKLQYF. The CDR3 region has the DNA TGTGCCAGTAGTATTGGTGGGACTAGCGTCAAGTTGCAGTATTTT.

The chain is built from TRBV2 and TRBJ2-7, with unresolved D. CDR3 length: 13 amino acids. Germline CDR1 SNHLY, CDR2 FYNNEI. V was cut by 8 bases and J by 0 bases, with 11 bases left in between. Here the CDR3 DNA reads TGTGCCAGCCTCGGGTATAGCTCCTACGAGCAGTACTTC. This encodes CASLGYSSYEQYF.

This chain uses TRBV6-5 with TRBJ2-5; D gene unclear. CDR1 is MNHEY and CDR2 is SVGAGI in the germline V gene. V was pared by 0 bases and J by 2 bases, with 7 bases between. There are 14 residues in the CDR3. The DNA of the CDR3 is TGTGCCAGCAGTTACTCGAGCATACAAGAGACCCAGTACTTC. Amino acid sequence: CASSYSSIQETQYF.

The chain links TRBV6-1 to TRBJ1-5; 10 bases align to TRBD1. Trimming cost V 4 bases and J 1 base; bases outside gene matches: 7. Germline CDR1 MNHNS, CDR2 SASEGT. The CDR3 consists of 17 residues. The CDR3 protein is CASSGDRGFGSNQPQHF. CDR3 DNA sequence: TGTGCCAGCAGTGGGGACAGGGGTTTTGGGAGCAATCAGCCCCAGCATTTT.

This chain joins TRBV5-1 and TRBJ1-1; a weak D match, TRBD1 (5 bases). With 4 bases removed from V and 0 bases from J, the gap between germline ends came to 10 bases. This CDR3 is built from 14 residues. CDR1 is SGHRS, CDR2 YFSETQ, per germline. CDR3 loop: CASSVGHMNTEAFF. In DNA form, the CDR3 reads TGCGCCAGCAGCGTAGGACACATGAACACTGAAGCTTTCTTT.